Listed below are T cell receptor beta chains from one sample, sequenced in a study of graft-versus-host responses after intestinal transplantation. For these TCRs, the target antigens are not known. Some clones are missing from TCRdb's copy, which holds only in-frame ones; the method was immunoSEQ multiplex PCR. The sample lists over 90,000 clones; approximately 93% were seen once. The sample in question was unstimulated CD8+ T cells sorted from spleen or lymph node cells, obtained before intestinal transplant. These receptors were obtained from a human donor who received an intestinal transplant. Both conserved end residues are part of each CDR3. The D gene is left open where the match is weak. Clone size is not always given. Where it is, it says once, few, many or a class for expanded clones.

abundance,v_gene,d_gene,j_gene,CDR3nt,CDR3aa
-,TRBV11-1,TRBD1,TRBJ2-7,TGTGCCAGCAGGGACAGGCGCCCCTACGAGCAGTACTTC,CASRDRRPYEQYF
-,TRBV9,-,TRBJ1-1,TGTGCCAGCAGCGTAGGATCCCGAAACACTGAAGCTTTCTTT,CASSVGSRNTEAFF
-,TRBV7-8,-,TRBJ1-5,TGTGCCAGCAGCTTAGGAACAGGGATCGGTCAGCCCCAGCATTTT,CASSLGTGIGQPQHF
-,TRBV29-1,-,TRBJ2-1,TGCAGCGTTCAAAGGGGCAATGAGCAGTTCTTC,CSVQRGNEQFF
-,TRBV10-2,-,TRBJ2-7,TGCGCCAGCAGTGAGTTGAACAGGTACCCCTACGAGCAGTACTTC,CASSELNRYPYEQYF
-,TRBV27,-,TRBJ1-2,TGTGCCAGCAGACAGGGAGCTAACTATGGCTACACCTTC,CASRQGANYGYTF
-,TRBV5-4,-,TRBJ1-6,TGTGCCAGCAGCTTAGCTCGGGACACGTATAATTCACCCCTCCACTTT,CASSLARDTYNSPLHF
-,TRBV30,-,TRBJ2-7,TGTGCCTGGAGTGTTGATCGGAACGAGCAGTACTTC,CAWSVDRNEQYF
-,TRBV23-1,-,TRBJ2-6,TGCGCCAGCAGTCAGATGGACTTTTCTGGGGCCAACGTCCTGACTTTC,CASSQMDFSGANVLTF
few,TRBV27,-,TRBJ2-2,TGTGCCACCCTAATGACCGCGAACACCGGGGAGCTGTTTTTT,CATLMTANTGELFF
-,TRBV6-5,-,TRBJ2-7,TGTGCCAGCAGTGAATCCCTCTCCGGCGAGCAGTACTTC,CASSESLSGEQYF
-,TRBV6-5,-,TRBJ1-5,TGTGCCAGCAGTTACGTAGGGATCGGTCAGCCCCAGCATTTT,CASSYVGIGQPQHF
once,TRBV13,TRBD2,TRBJ2-3,TGTGCCAGCAGCTTAGATCGGGGGGGCGGAGATACGCAGTATTTT,CASSLDRGGGDTQYF
-,TRBV28,TRBD1,TRBJ2-7,TGTGCCAGCAGTGCACGGGACAGCTACGAGCAGTACTTC,CASSARDSYEQYF
-,TRBV4-1,-,TRBJ2-6,TGCGCCACCACACCAGGGGGGGCCAACGTCCTGACTTTC,CATTPGGANVLTF
medium-sized,TRBV4-1,-,TRBJ2-5,TGCGCCAGCAGCCAACGGTCGGGTAGTTTTGAGACCCAGTACTTC,CASSQRSGSFETQYF
-,TRBV4-1,-,TRBJ2-5,TGCGCCAGCAGCCAAGATCCCGGGGGCCCAGAGACCCAGTACTTC,CASSQDPGGPETQYF
-,TRBV10-2,-,TRBJ2-5,TGCGCCAGCAGTGAGTCGGGCGGGGACCAAGAGACCCAGTACTTC,CASSESGGDQETQYF
once,TRBV7-3,TRBD2,TRBJ2-1,TGTGCCAGCAGCTTATCGGGGGGGTATCACAATGAGCAGTTCTTC,CASSLSGGYHNEQFF
-,TRBV19,TRBD2,TRBJ2-1,TGTGCCAGTAGTACGACTAGCGGGGGGGCCGGGTCCTACAATGAGCAGTTCTTC,CASSTTSGGAGSYNEQFF
-,TRBV4-2,TRBD2,TRBJ2-2,TGTGCCAGCAGCCAAGGGATGCTAGCGGGGGTCCCAAACACCGGGGAGCTGTTTTTT,CASSQGMLAGVPNTGELFF
-,TRBV5-1,-,TRBJ1-4,TGCGCCAGCGGCCGGGGCAGGGCAGATAATGAAAAACTGTTTTTT,CASGRGRADNEKLFF
-,TRBV10-3,TRBD2,TRBJ2-1,TGTGCCATCAGTGGGGGGGGAGGTGAGCAGTTCTTC,CAISGGGGEQFF
-,TRBV4-1,TRBD1,TRBJ1-2,TGCGCCAGCAGCCAAGCCGGGACAGGGATCTATGGCTACACCTTC,CASSQAGTGIYGYTF
-,TRBV6-1,-,TRBJ1-4,TGTGCCGCCAGGCTCCCTGGGAATGAAAAACTGTTTTTT,CAARLPGNEKLFF
-,TRBV29-1,-,TRBJ2-2,TGCAGCGCCCTTGGTTTCGCGAACACCGGGGAGCTGTTTTTT,CSALGFANTGELFF
-,TRBV7-9,-,TRBJ2-1,TGTGCCAGCAGCTCGGGGACCTACTATGACAATGAGCAGTTCTTC,CASSSGTYYDNEQFF
-,TRBV4-1,-,TRBJ2-7,TGCGCCAGCAGCCAGGGGCGGGGTACCTACGAGCAGTACTTC,CASSQGRGTYEQYF
-,TRBV7-9,-,TRBJ2-5,TGTGCCAGCAGCGGCCCCCTAGGCGGCCAAGAGACCCAGTACTTC,CASSGPLGGQETQYF
-,TRBV5-1,-,TRBJ1-6,TGCGCCAGCAGCTTGCTCCCACTCTATAATTCACCCCTCCACTTT,CASSLLPLYNSPLHF
-,TRBV7-8,-,TRBJ1-6,TGTGCCAGCAGCTCCAGGGCCCTCTCCTATAATTCACCCCTCCACTTT,CASSSRALSYNSPLHF
-,TRBV27,-,TRBJ1-2,TGTGCCAGCAGTCCCGGGCTGTCCAGGGGAATTAGTGGCTACACCTTC,CASSPGLSRGISGYTF
-,TRBV6-5,-,TRBJ2-2,TGTGCCAGCAGTGGGGCCGGCATCGGGGAGCTGTTTTTT,CASSGAGIGELFF
-,TRBV5-1,TRBD2,TRBJ2-1,TGCGCCAGCAGCTTGTCTAGCGGGCTCAGGGGTGAGCAGTTCTTC,CASSLSSGLRGEQFF
-,TRBV5-6,TRBD2,TRBJ2-7,TGTGCCAGCAGCCCGAAACTAGCGGAGCTGCACTACGAGCAGTACTTC,CASSPKLAELHYEQYF